Listed below are T cell receptor beta chains from one sample, sequenced in a study of blood T cell repertoires in COVID-19. The method was immunoSEQ multiplex PCR; TCRdb's version includes in-frame clones alone and lacks a portion of them. The table includes approximately 200,000 clones, roughly 82% detected once. The sequencing input was PBMCs or T cells enriched from blood (not recorded which). The receptor set was obtained from a woman aged 25-40 years who had recovered from COVID-19. Each CDR3 is given with its conserved first and last residue. The D gene is left open where the match is weak. Rows give clone size only sometimes, using once, few, many, or a class for an expanded clone.

clone size	D gene	V gene	J gene	CDR3 protein	CDR3 DNA
-	TRBD1	TRBV7-9	TRBJ2-3	CASSFGTGAMSTDTQYF	TGTGCCAGCAGCTTCGGGACAGGGGCCATGAGCACAGATACGCAGTATTTT
-	TRBD1	TRBV2	TRBJ2-5	CASSEYGTAIQETQYF	TGTGCCAGCAGTGAATATGGGACAGCGATACAAGAGACCCAGTACTTC
-	-	TRBV28	TRBJ2-7	CASSFWTDTYEQYF	TGTGCCAGCAGTTTTTGGACTGATACCTACGAGCAGTACTTC
-	-	TRBV11-2	TRBJ2-1	CASSAQWERPYNEQFF	TGTGCCAGCAGCGCACAGTGGGAGCGGCCCTACAATGAGCAGTTCTTC
-	TRBD2	TRBV9	TRBJ2-1	CASSVISGIYNEQFF	TGTGCCAGCAGCGTTATTAGCGGGATCTACAATGAGCAGTTCTTC
-	TRBD2	TRBV9	TRBJ2-7	CASSPPRTSGSNEQYF	TGTGCCAGCAGCCCACCCCGGACTAGCGGGAGTAACGAGCAGTACTTC
once	-	TRBV28	TRBJ1-2	CASSQGLIANYGYTF	TGTGCCAGCAGTCAGGGCTTGATAGCTAACTATGGCTACACCTTC
-	TRBD1	TRBV6-2/TRBV6-3	TRBJ1-2	CASSAPGQVLYGYTF	TGTGCCAGCAGTGCACCGGGACAGGTCCTTTATGGCTACACCTTC
-	-	TRBV6-5	TRBJ1-6	CASSYQRDTAWPLHF	TGTGCCAGCAGTTACCAGAGGGACACCGCCTGGCCCCTCCACTTT
-	-	TRBV5-4	TRBJ1-2	CASSLRLYGYTF	TGTGCCAGCAGCTTAAGACTCTATGGCTACACCTTC
-	TRBD2	TRBV6-5	TRBJ2-7	CASSYQREDYEQYF	TGTGCCAGCAGTTACCAGCGGGAGGACTACGAGCAGTACTTC
-	-	TRBV5-6	TRBJ1-1	CASSLNPGMNTEAFF	TGTGCCAGCAGCCTGAATCCGGGAATGAACACTGAAGCTTTCTTT
-	-	TRBV12-3/TRBV12-4	TRBJ1-2	CASSQEYGYTF	TGTGCCAGCAGTCAAGAGTATGGCTACACCTTC
-	-	TRBV6-6	TRBJ2-3	CASSDAGLTDTQYF	TGTGCCAGCAGTGACGCTGGGCTCACAGATACGCAGTATTTT
-	-	TRBV2	TRBJ2-7	CASILVGEQYF	TGTGCCAGCATTTTAGTCGGCGAGCAGTACTTC
once	-	TRBV27	TRBJ2-1	CASREIVGSYNEQFF	TGTGCCAGCAGAGAAATAGTTGGCTCCTACAATGAGCAGTTCTTC
-	-	TRBV7-8	TRBJ2-5	CASSSNGEDRETQYF	TGTGCCAGCAGCTCGAATGGGGAGGACAGGGAGACCCAGTACTTC
-	TRBD1	TRBV30	TRBJ2-2	CAWRLDRAGELFF	TGTGCCTGGCGGTTAGACAGGGCCGGGGAGCTGTTTTTT
-	TRBD2	TRBV7-8	TRBJ2-7	CASSFRQRAGISYEQYF	TGTGCCAGCAGCTTCCGCCAGCGAGCGGGGATTTCCTACGAGCAGTACTTC
-	TRBD2	TRBV2	TRBJ2-7	CASRTLAGEGYEQYF	TGTGCCAGCAGAACACTAGCGGGAGAAGGCTACGAGCAGTACTTC